This is a list of T cell receptor beta chains from one sample in a study of blood T cell repertoires in COVID-19. Sequencing was performed with immunoSEQ multiplex PCR; in TCRdb, only in-frame clones are kept and a portion is missing. This table holds tens of thousands of clones, 65% to 90% found once. The sample taken for sequencing was peripheral blood. Source of these receptors: a man aged 50 or older with COVID-19, enrolled during active disease. Each CDR3 is given with its conserved first and last residue. The order of the fields is D gene, clone size, V gene, J gene, CDR3 DNA, CDR3 protein. The D gene is left open where the match is weak. Clone size, where shown, is once, few, many, or a class for clones that have expanded.

D: -; size: few; V: TRBV5-1; J: TRBJ1-1; DNA: TGCGCCAGCAGCAGGGGCCCCTCCAGGGGCACTGAAGCTTTCTTT; CDR3: CASSRGPSRGTEAFF
D: TRBD2; size: -; V: TRBV7-9; J: TRBJ2-3; DNA: TGTGCCAGCAGCCCTCGAGCGGGAGGGACAGATACGCAGTATTTT; CDR3: CASSPRAGGTDTQYF
D: TRBD2; size: -; V: TRBV5-1; J: TRBJ2-1; DNA: TGCGCCAGCAGCTTGGGCGAGGGACTAGCGGGCCTACAAGATGAGCAGTTCTTC; CDR3: CASSLGEGLAGLQDEQFF
D: TRBD2; size: -; V: TRBV9; J: TRBJ2-1; DNA: TGTGCCAGCAGCGTAGCGGGGCGGGAGTCCTACAATGAGCAGTTCTTC; CDR3: CASSVAGRESYNEQFF
D: -; size: medium-sized; V: TRBV28; J: TRBJ1-6; DNA: TGTGCCAGCAGTTTACGGGAAGACTCCTATAATTCACCCCTCCACTTT; CDR3: CASSLREDSYNSPLHF
D: -; size: -; V: TRBV7-2; J: TRBJ2-1; DNA: TGTGCCAGCAGCACGAATCCGGGAAACAGTCTACGCAATGAGCAGTTCTTC; CDR3: CASSTNPGNSLRNEQFF
D: -; size: -; V: TRBV6-5; J: TRBJ2-7; DNA: TGTGCCAGCAGTTTCCGCTACGAGCAGTACTTC; CDR3: CASSFRYEQYF
D: -; size: -; V: TRBV24-1; J: TRBJ1-2; DNA: TGTGCCACCAGTTCCACTGCGGGGTATGGCTACACCTTC; CDR3: CATSSTAGYGYTF
D: -; size: -; V: TRBV28; J: TRBJ2-4; DNA: TGTGCCAGCAGCGTAGGGACTGTAGCCAAAAACATTCAGTACTTC; CDR3: CASSVGTVAKNIQYF
D: -; size: -; V: TRBV15; J: TRBJ1-5; DNA: TGTGCCACAAGACAGGCTACTTATAGCAATCAGCCCCAGCATTTT; CDR3: CATRQATYSNQPQHF
D: TRBD2; size: -; V: TRBV5-4; J: TRBJ2-2; DNA: TGTGCCAGCAGCGGTGGGACTAGCGGGAGCTGGGGCACCGGGGAGCTGTTTTTT; CDR3: CASSGGTSGSWGTGELFF
D: -; size: few; V: TRBV15; J: TRBJ1-1; DNA: TGTGCCACCAGCAGAGGCGGGGGGACTGAAGCTTTCTTT; CDR3: CATSRGGGTEAFF
D: -; size: -; V: TRBV28; J: TRBJ2-1; DNA: TGTGCCAGCTTACTCAACAATGAGCAGTTCTTC; CDR3: CASLLNNEQFF
D: -; size: -; V: TRBV29-1; J: TRBJ2-3; DNA: TGCAGCGTTGAAGACTCTAGGGGGGGATGGGTTACGCAGTATTTT; CDR3: CSVEDSRGGWVTQYF
D: -; size: -; V: TRBV10-1; J: TRBJ2-3; DNA: TGCGCCAGCAGTGAAAATCTGCCAGGGGCGCAGTATTTT; CDR3: CASSENLPGAQYF
D: TRBD1; size: -; V: TRBV30; J: TRBJ1-3; DNA: TGTGCCTGGAGTAGGACAGGGGGCAACTCTGGAAACACCATATATTTT; CDR3: CAWSRTGGNSGNTIYF
D: TRBD1; size: -; V: TRBV9; J: TRBJ1-5; DNA: TGTGCCAGCAGCGTAGAGGGGGCTTCTGGGCAGCCCCAGCATTTT; CDR3: CASSVEGASGQPQHF
D: TRBD1; size: -; V: TRBV5-1; J: TRBJ2-6; DNA: TGCGCCAGCCGACGACAGGGGGCCTTATCTGGGGCCAACGTCCTGACTTTC; CDR3: CASRRQGALSGANVLTF
D: TRBD1; size: -; V: TRBV4-3; J: TRBJ1-5; DNA: TGCGCCAGCAGCCAAGATCTGACAGGGCTTCAGCCCCAGCATTTT; CDR3: CASSQDLTGLQPQHF
D: TRBD1; size: -; V: TRBV5-6; J: TRBJ1-1; DNA: TGTGCCAGCAGCTCTGACAGGGTGGCTTTCTTT; CDR3: CASSSDRVAFF
D: -; size: -; V: TRBV11-2; J: TRBJ2-3; DNA: TGTGCCAGCAGCTTTTGGGAGAGCGGCACAGATACGCAGTATTTT; CDR3: CASSFWESGTDTQYF
D: TRBD2; size: -; V: TRBV5-1; J: TRBJ2-1; DNA: TGCGCCAGCAGCCCAACTAGCGGGATCTACAATGAGCAGTTCTTC; CDR3: CASSPTSGIYNEQFF
D: TRBD1; size: -; V: TRBV9; J: TRBJ2-2; DNA: TGTGCCAGCAGCGCTCCTCGGGACAGGGGGATGGCCGGGGAGCTGTTTTTT; CDR3: CASSAPRDRGMAGELFF
D: -; size: -; V: TRBV29-1; J: TRBJ2-3; DNA: TGCAGCGTTGAGCCCGGAGATACGCAGTATTTT; CDR3: CSVEPGDTQYF
D: TRBD2; size: -; V: TRBV9; J: TRBJ2-1; DNA: TGTGCCAGCATACGGACTAGCGGGGGGATAAGGGCCTACAATGAGCAGTTCTTC; CDR3: CASIRTSGGIRAYNEQFF
D: TRBD2; size: -; V: TRBV6-5; J: TRBJ2-1; DNA: TGTGCCGGCTCCAGGACTAGCTCGGTCAATGAGCAGTTCTTC; CDR3: CAGSRTSSVNEQFF
D: -; size: -; V: TRBV30; J: TRBJ2-2; DNA: TGTGCCTGGAGAAGGGGGTACGGGGAGCTGTTTTTT; CDR3: CAWRRGYGELFF
D: -; size: -; V: TRBV6-5; J: TRBJ1-5; DNA: TGTGCCAGCAGTTACAGCAGGGCCAATCAGCCCCAGCATTTT; CDR3: CASSYSRANQPQHF
D: -; size: -; V: TRBV5-1; J: TRBJ2-1; DNA: TGCGCCAGCAGCTTGTCGGCAGGGGTAGTCCCTGAGCAGTTCTTC; CDR3: CASSLSAGVVPEQFF
D: TRBD1; size: -; V: TRBV30; J: TRBJ2-2; DNA: TGTGCCTGGACCCCGTGGCAGGGGGAGACCGGGGAGCTGTTTTTT; CDR3: CAWTPWQGETGELFF
D: -; size: -; V: TRBV24-1; J: TRBJ2-3; DNA: TGTGCCACCAGGGCAAGCACAGATACGCAGTATTTT; CDR3: CATRASTDTQYF
D: -; size: -; V: TRBV6-5; J: TRBJ2-2; DNA: TGTGCCAGCAGAGCCGGGGGGAACACCGGGGAGCTGTTTTTT; CDR3: CASRAGGNTGELFF
D: -; size: once; V: TRBV30; J: TRBJ1-1; DNA: TGTGCCTGGAGTGTAGATACCTTGGGGAGCTACACTGAAGCTTTCTTT; CDR3: CAWSVDTLGSYTEAFF
D: -; size: -; V: TRBV7-2; J: TRBJ1-6; DNA: TGTGCCAGCAGCTTAGAGGCTGGGCCAGGATCACCCCTCCACTTT; CDR3: CASSLEAGPGSPLHF
D: -; size: -; V: TRBV5-5; J: TRBJ2-4; DNA: TGTGCCAGCAGCTTCGACACAGGGCACGAAAACATTCAGTACTTC; CDR3: CASSFDTGHENIQYF
D: -; size: once; V: TRBV4-1; J: TRBJ2-7; DNA: TGCGCCAGCAGCCAAGATCGAGTAACCTCCTACGAGCAGTACTTC; CDR3: CASSQDRVTSYEQYF
D: TRBD1; size: -; V: TRBV19; J: TRBJ2-3; DNA: TGTGCCAGTAGTATAGTGGACAGGGGAACAGATACGCAGTATTTT; CDR3: CASSIVDRGTDTQYF
D: TRBD2; size: once; V: TRBV5-1; J: TRBJ2-7; DNA: TGCGCCAGCAGCTCGAATGGGCGGGAGGGCGATCCCTCCTACGAGCAGTACTTC; CDR3: CASSSNGREGDPSYEQYF
D: TRBD2; size: -; V: TRBV7-3; J: TRBJ2-3; DNA: TGTGCCAGCAGTCCACGGGCTAGCGGGAGGAGGGATACGCAGTATTTT; CDR3: CASSPRASGRRDTQYF
D: TRBD1; size: few; V: TRBV7-8; J: TRBJ2-5; DNA: TGTGCCAGCAGCCCCCACAGGGGTGGTCAAGAGACCCAGTACTTC; CDR3: CASSPHRGGQETQYF
D: -; size: -; V: TRBV6-2/TRBV6-3; J: TRBJ1-1; DNA: TGTGCCAGCAGTTACGAGGAGAACACTGAAGCTTTCTTT; CDR3: CASSYEENTEAFF
D: TRBD1; size: -; V: TRBV5-6; J: TRBJ1-1; DNA: TGTGCCAGCTATCGACAGGGGGTACCTGAAGCTTTCTTT; CDR3: CASYRQGVPEAFF
D: TRBD1; size: -; V: TRBV5-4; J: TRBJ2-3; DNA: TGTGCCAGCAGTTTACAGGGGTTCTCTAGCACAGATACGCAGTATTTT; CDR3: CASSLQGFSSTDTQYF
D: TRBD2; size: few; V: TRBV7-2; J: TRBJ2-1; DNA: TGTGCCAGCAGCCCCCAGACTAGCGGGTACAATGAGCAGTTCTTC; CDR3: CASSPQTSGYNEQFF
D: -; size: -; V: TRBV7-9; J: TRBJ2-1; DNA: TGTGCCAGCAGCTTAACTGCCCGGGGCAATGAGCAGTTCTTC; CDR3: CASSLTARGNEQFF
D: -; size: once; V: TRBV5-5; J: TRBJ1-1; DNA: TGTGCCAGCAGCTTCTCACGAGGGGAAGCTTTCTTT; CDR3: CASSFSRGEAFF
D: -; size: -; V: TRBV6-4; J: TRBJ1-1; DNA: TGTGCCAGCAGACCCGACCCTACAGGGATCAACACTGAAGCTTTCTTT; CDR3: CASRPDPTGINTEAFF
D: -; size: -; V: TRBV19; J: TRBJ2-2; DNA: TGTGCCACCCGAGTTGATAGCGGGGAGCTGTTTTTT; CDR3: CATRVDSGELFF
D: -; size: -; V: TRBV11-2; J: TRBJ2-1; DNA: TGTGCCAGCAGCTTAGCAGGACACCCCTACAATGAGCAGTTCTTC; CDR3: CASSLAGHPYNEQFF